This T cell receptor beta chain appears in the sequencing data of a study of cytomegalovirus exposure and HLA in healthy donors. Study observations and caveats: TCR beta chains numbering more than 150 were designated cytomegalovirus-associated. The likely explanation for a cluster of highly shared sequence variants was sequencing artifact. A later analysis found TCR association rates differed by HLA locus, highest for DRB1 and lowest for HLA-C.

A word on this clone: What it binds is not known.

With V trimmed by 4 bases and J by 2 bases, 5 bases remained unmatched. The germline gives CDR1 SGHDN, CDR2 FVKESK. This CDR3 contains 15 residues. PCR amplification relied on 60 Vbeta primers (plus 13 Jbeta primers). Clones were sequenced by immunoSEQ multiplex PCR, and TCRdb holds only the in-frame ones, with some missing. The sample contains tens of thousands of clones, 65% to 70% of which appear only once. The receptor was isolated from a male donor in good health and CMV-seropositive. The sample taken for sequencing was PBMCs. The V gene is TRBV14, the J gene TRBJ2-7, with 10 nucleotides matching TRBD1. The CDR3 nucleotides are TGTGCCAGCAGCCCTCCGGGGACAGGGGCCTACGAGCAGTACTTC. It yields the protein CASSPPGTGAYEQYF.